This T cell receptor (beta chain) is drawn from a study of cytomegalovirus exposure and HLA in healthy donors. The donors were members of the roughly 120-subject validation cohort (separate from the approximately 670-subject first cohort). This CDR3 region has 15 residues. Between the trimmed V and J ends, which lost 7 bases and 0 bases, there was a span of 16 bases. Generated by immunoSEQ multiplex PCR, the TCRdb table keeps only in-frame clones and is missing some. The sample lists about 360,000 clones, 80% to 90% occurring once. The chain is built from TRBV23-1 and TRBJ2-7, with D unresolved. TRBV23-1 is known as an ORF, though its function is uncertain. The receptor comes from a woman aged 18-29 years in good health and CMV-seronegative. The material sequenced was PBMCs. The CDR3 loop reads CASNPTDTYSYEQYF. The CDR3 coding sequence is TGCGCCAGCAATCCAACTGACACCTACTCCTACGAGCAGTACTTC.